These T cell receptor beta chains were read from a single sample in a study of CD8 T cell repertoires and HIV-1 epitope variants. Their specific antigens are unknown. This table comes from immunoSEQ multiplex PCR, and its TCRdb copy is limited to in-frame clones, with some not included. Here the sample spans about 1,100 clones, 60% to 75% being singletons. The sample taken for sequencing was cultured CD8+ T cells derived from PBMCs. The receptors were sampled from a male donor with HIV. Each CDR3 is given without its conserved first and last residue.

cdr3_aa v_call
ASRRGTYYTDTQY TRBV28
SVDVASTDTQY TRBV29-1